These 21 T cell receptor beta chains originate from one sample sequenced in a study of OX40 agonist ivuxolimab in advanced cancers. The library was produced with the immunoSEQ multiplex PCR assay. TCRdb provides this immuneACCESS table in a form limited to in-frame rearrangements. Some clones are lacking; in checked studies, under half of them reflect an unresolved V gene, and why the rest are absent is not known. Here the sample has 20,000 to 30,000 clones; around three quarters occur a single time. The ten largest clones take up roughly 13% of the sample. The sample in question was CD4+ or CD8+ T cells sorted from blood, obtained in a trial of the OX40 agonist ivuxolimab. All receptors come from an adult with an advanced solid tumor such as melanoma, head and neck, liver or kidney cancer.

This clone came up a few times. This sequence joins TRBV9 and TRBJ1-3; unclear D gene. The CDR3 has 14 amino acids. Trimming cost V 3 bases and J 0 bases, with 7 bases left between them. The germline V gene has CDR1 SGDLS and CDR2 YYNGEE. CDR3 DNA: TGTGCCAGCAGCGCCCCCGGCTCTGGAAACACCATATATTTT. Amino acids: CASSAPGSGNTIYF.

Only a few counts were recorded for this clone. V and J are TRBV2 and TRBJ1-1; weak D call: TRBD1 (6 bases). CDR1 and CDR2 from the germline V gene are SNHLY and FYNNEI. The germline V and J ends were trimmed by 5 bases and 5 bases, with 12 bases remaining between them. The CDR3 covers 13 residues. The CDR3 spells CASSPGVWTEAFF. The CDR3 DNA is TGTGCCAGCAGTCCAGGGGTATGGACTGAAGCTTTCTTT.

The rearrangement joins TRBV21-1 to TRBJ2-7. TRBV21-1 is a pseudogene. The CDR3 runs to 14 residues. For the CDR3, the DNA is TGTGCCAGCAGCAAAGAAACAGGGAGGAACGAGCAGTACTTC. Protein: CASSKETGRNEQYF.

V and J are TRBV30 and TRBJ1-2, with TRBD1 matching over 10 bases. CDR1 GTSNPN and CDR2 SVGIG come from the germline V gene (reference sequence). The CDR3 is made up of 15 amino acids. V lost 3 bases to trimming and J lost 4 bases; unmatched junction nucleotides: 8. Here the CDR3 reads CAWRGTGVLGYGYTF. For the CDR3, the DNA is TGTGCCTGGAGGGGGACAGGGGTTTTAGGCTATGGCTACACCTTC. The full variable domain, rest sourced from reference TRBV30 and TRBJ1-2, is SQTIHQWPATLVQPVGSPLSLECTVEGTSNPNLYWYRQAAGRGLQLLFYSVGIGQISSEVPQNLSASRPQDRQFILSSKKLLLSDSGFYLCAWRGTGVLGYGYTFGSGTRLTVV.

This clone was picked up a small number of times. The rearrangement links TRBV28 to TRBJ1-1; the match to TRBD1 covers 7 bases. This CDR3 comprises 11 residues. Germline V gives CDR1 MDHEN, CDR2 SYDVKM. V gave up 6 bases and J gave up 10 bases; unmatched junction bases: 5. The CDR3 DNA follows: TGTGCCAGCAGCTTGACAGGGCGAGCTTTCTTT. Its protein is CASSLTGRAFF.

V and J are TRBV6-5 and TRBJ1-5, with 7 bases that match TRBD1. V lost 6 bases and J lost 6; bases outside the gene matches: 5. Germline assignment: CDR1 MNHEY and CDR2 SVGAGI. The CDR3 totals 13 residues. CDR3: CASSSTGSQPQHF. The CDR3 DNA follows: TGTGCCAGCAGCTCGACAGGGTCTCAGCCCCAGCATTTT.

DNA of the CDR3: TGTGCCAGCAGCCGGGACAGCGGTGCGTTTCAGCCCCAGCATTTT. Translation: CASSRDSGAFQPQHF. The gene calls are TRBV5-8 and TRBJ1-5; 7 bases line up with TRBD1. This CDR3 region has 15 residues. In germline, CDR1 is SGHTS, CDR2 YDEGEE. Germline trimming cut 4 bases from V and 6 bases from J; bases unmatched to any gene: 10.

The chain joins TRBV27 to TRBJ2-7; D might be TRBD2 (6 bases). Trimming removed 3 bases at V and 5 bases at J, with 11 bases between. The length of the CDR3 is 13 residues. Germline CDR1 MNHEY, CDR2 SMNVEV (reference sequence). As DNA, the CDR3 is TGTGCCAGCAGTTTGTCGGGGGTTCACGAGCAGTACTTC. Protein: CASSLSGVHEQYF.

The chain is built from TRBV2 and TRBJ2-6; a possible D gene is TRBD1 (5 bases). CDR3 length: 16 amino acids. Germline V gives CDR1 SNHLY, CDR2 FYNNEI. V lost 0 bases, J lost 3 bases, and 9 bases lay in between. CDR3 bases: TGTGCCAGCAGTGAAGCCGCAGGGATTGGGGCCAACGTCCTGACTTTC. Amino acids: CASSEAAGIGANVLTF.

The chain joins TRBV29-1 to TRBJ2-5, with D unresolved. The CDR3 consists of 13 residues. Trimming left V 3 bases short and J 0 bases short, with 8 bases between. Germline CDR1 and CDR2: SQVTM and ANQGSEA. The CDR3 is CSVDVRNQETQYF. Here the CDR3 DNA reads TGCAGCGTTGATGTCAGGAACCAAGAGACCCAGTACTTC.

The genes are TRBV4-1 and TRBJ2-2, with 10 bases lining up with TRBD1. With 4 bases clipped from V and 5 bases from J, the junction kept 13 bases outside the gene matches. The germline V gene encodes CDR1 MGHRA and CDR2 YSYEKL. CDR3 length equals 18 residues. Written as DNA, the CDR3 is TGCGCCAGCAGCCCCCCCAGGGACAGGGGTTGGGATACCGGGGAGCTGTTTTTT. The encoded protein is CASSPPRDRGWDTGELFF.

The gene calls are TRBV10-3 and TRBJ1-3; D ambiguous. The CDR3 covers 14 residues. Germline loops: CDR1 ENHRY, CDR2 SYGVKD. V was pared by 3 bases and J by 1 base, with 7 bases between. In DNA form, the CDR3 reads TGTGCCATCAGTGACTGGGGTTCTGGAAACACCATATATTTT. Its protein is CAISDWGSGNTIYF.

This clone occurred a few times. The chain has TRBV7-6 and TRBJ2-6, with TRBD1 matching over 11 bases. Germline lookup yields CDR1 SGHVS and CDR2 FNYEAQ. The CDR3 is made up of 18 amino acids. The J segment lost 0 bases and the V segment lost 5 bases, leaving 6 bases of the junction unmatched. Written as DNA, the CDR3 is TGTGCCAGCAGCCAATGGACAGGGGGCGCCTCTGGGGCCAACGTCCTGACTTTC. Its protein product is CASSQWTGGASGANVLTF. The full variable domain, with the rest looked up from reference TRBV7-6 and TRBJ2-6, is GAGVSQSPRYKVTKRGQDVALRCDPISGHVSLYWYRQALGQGPEFLTYFNYEAQQDKSGLPNDRFSAERPEGSISTLTIQRTEQRDSAMYRCASSQWTGGASGANVLTFGAGSRLTVL.

Written as DNA, the CDR3 is TGTGCCAGCAGCTTACTCACAGGGTACGAGCAGTACTTC. Translated, it gives CASSLLTGYEQYF. The rearrangement joins TRBV6-9 to TRBJ2-7, with D perhaps matching TRBD1 (6 bases). Germline loops: CDR1 MNHGY, CDR2 SVAAGI. The CDR3 has 13 residues. Trimming shortened V by 6 bases and J by 4 bases, and 13 bases separated the two germline ends.

The rearrangement uses TRBV29-1 and TRBJ2-5; the match to TRBD1 covers 7 bases. After removal of 1 base from V and 5 bases from J, the junction contained 10 bases not matched to a gene. The CDR3 is 15 amino acids. The germline CDR1 and CDR2 sequences are SQVTM and ANQGSEA. The CDR3 DNA reads TGCAGCGTTGAAGGGGAACAGGGGTCGGGGGAGACCCAGTACTTC. Protein sequence: CSVEGEQGSGETQYF.

The gene calls are TRBV5-1 and TRBJ2-2, with D possibly being TRBD1 or TRBD2 (5 bases each). In germline, CDR1 is SGHRS, CDR2 YFSETQ. The CDR3 spans 14 residues. Trimming pared 8 bases from V and 2 bases from J, leaving 13 bases between. CDR3 protein: CASDWGFNTGELFF. The CDR3 DNA is TGCGCCAGTGATTGGGGGTTCAACACCGGGGAGCTGTTTTTT.

The rearrangement uses TRBV10-3 and TRBJ2-1; D is undetermined. The V and J ends lost 2 bases and 5 bases respectively, with 10 bases between them. Germline V gives CDR1 ENHRY, CDR2 SYGVKD. This CDR3 has 14 amino acids. CDR3 sequence (DNA): TGTGCCATCAGTGAGGGTAGGGTGGACAATGAGCAGTTCTTC. This sequence encodes CAISEGRVDNEQFF.

This clone was seen just once. The chain is built from TRBV5-1 and TRBJ2-5; TRBD2 aligns across 10 bases. In germline, CDR1 is SGHRS, CDR2 YFSETQ. The CDR3 runs to 15 residues. With V trimmed by 6 bases and J by 5 bases, 10 bases remained unmatched. This chain's CDR3 is CASTQRGGLEETQYF. Written as DNA, the CDR3 is TGCGCCAGCACCCAGCGGGGGGGCCTAGAGGAGACCCAGTACTTC.

J is TRBJ2-7 and V is TRBV29-1; maybe TRBD1 (6 bases). The CDR3 consists of 13 residues. From germline, CDR1 is SQVTM and CDR2 ANQGSEA. Trimming removed 4 bases from V and 3 bases from J, with 13 bases in between. CDR3 coding DNA: TGCAGCGTTGTAGGACAGAACTTCTACGAGCAGTACTTC. This encodes CSVVGQNFYEQYF.

This clone occurred a few times. The chain couples TRBV11-1 to TRBJ2-3, with 10 bases lining up with TRBD1. Trimming at V came to 3 bases and at J to 6 bases, leaving 6 bases not matched to a gene. Germline CDR1 is SGHAT and CDR2 is FQDESV (reference sequence). CDR3 length equals 15 residues. In DNA form, the CDR3 reads TGTGCCAGCAGCTTCGGGACAGGGGCGGGCGATACGCAGTATTTT. Amino acid sequence: CASSFGTGAGDTQYF.

This clone was detected only once. The chain combines TRBV6-6 with TRBJ2-7; D might be TRBD1 (6 bases). CDR1 and CDR2 from the germline V gene are MNHNY and SVGAGI (reference sequence). Trimming removed 6 bases at V and 2 bases at J, with 20 bases between. The CDR3 extends over 16 amino acids. The CDR3 DNA is TGTGCCAGCAGACTTGAGCCGGGACACGCCGCCTACGAGCAGTACTTC. Protein product: CASRLEPGHAAYEQYF.